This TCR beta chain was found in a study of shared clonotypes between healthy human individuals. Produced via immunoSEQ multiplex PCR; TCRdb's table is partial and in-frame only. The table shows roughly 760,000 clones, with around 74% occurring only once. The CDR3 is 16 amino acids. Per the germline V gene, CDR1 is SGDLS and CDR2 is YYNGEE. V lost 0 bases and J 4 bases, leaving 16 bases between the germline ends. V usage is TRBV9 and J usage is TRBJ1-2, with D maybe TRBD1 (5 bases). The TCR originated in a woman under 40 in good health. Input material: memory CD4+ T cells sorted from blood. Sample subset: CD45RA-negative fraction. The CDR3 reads CASSVGQGARFYGYTF. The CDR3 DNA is TGTGCCAGCAGCGTAGGCCAAGGGGCCCGATTCTATGGCTACACCTTC.